The present T cell receptor beta chain was sequenced within a study of vaccination effects on CD4 cells after COVID-19. Germline CDR1 is MRHNA and CDR2 is SNTAGT. There are 16 residues in the CDR3. V was pared by 2 bases and J by 0 bases, with 14 bases between. ViraFEST assay sequencing came after antigen-specific CD4+ T cells were expanded with viral peptide pools. The culture ran for approximately 11 days before CD4+ T cells were isolated. Vaccination of participants consisted of two doses of either the BNT162b2 or mRNA-1273 vaccine. A remark on this clone: Antigen: not known.

Sequenced by immunoSEQ multiplex PCR; TCRdb stores in-frame clones only, minus some. Seen here are 65,000 to 95,000 clones, around four fifths observed once, and the top ten hold more than 0.95%. The sequence came from a human donor who received a COVID-19 vaccine. Specimen: CD4+ T cells from PBMCs cultured with HCoV-OC43 spike peptides, collected after COVID-19 vaccination. Subset described: HCoV-OC43 spike overlapping peptide pool stimulation. This chain uses TRBV6-4 with TRBJ2-7; D is unresolved. CDR3 in amino acids: CASSDQAGLSSYEQYV. The CDR3 bases are TGTGCCAGCAGTGACCAAGCAGGCCTGAGCTCCTACGAGCAGTACGTC.